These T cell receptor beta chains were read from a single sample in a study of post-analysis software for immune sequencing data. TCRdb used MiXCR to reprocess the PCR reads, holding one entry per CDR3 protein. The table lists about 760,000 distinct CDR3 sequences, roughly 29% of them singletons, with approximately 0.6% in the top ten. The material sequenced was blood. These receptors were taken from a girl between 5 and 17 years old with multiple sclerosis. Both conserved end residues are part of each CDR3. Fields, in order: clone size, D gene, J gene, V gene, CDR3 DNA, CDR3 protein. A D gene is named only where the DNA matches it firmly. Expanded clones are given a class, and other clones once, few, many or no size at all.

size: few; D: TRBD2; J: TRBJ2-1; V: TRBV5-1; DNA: TGCGCCAGCAGCAATAGCGGGGGTTTGGATGAGCAGTTCTTC; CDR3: CASSNSGGLDEQFF
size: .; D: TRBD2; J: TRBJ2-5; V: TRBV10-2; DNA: TGCGCCAGCAGTGAGACTAGCGGGGGGGCCTATGAGCAGTACTTC; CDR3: CASSETSGGAYEQYF
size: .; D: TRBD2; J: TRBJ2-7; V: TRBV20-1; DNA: TGCAGTACTACCCTAGCGGGATCTGACGAGCAGTACTTC; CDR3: CSTTLAGSDEQYF
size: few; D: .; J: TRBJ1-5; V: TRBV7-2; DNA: TGTGCCAGCAGCTTAGACCGGGTTAGCAATCAGCCCCAGCATTTT; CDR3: CASSLDRVSNQPQHF
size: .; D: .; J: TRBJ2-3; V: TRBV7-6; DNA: TGTGCCGGCAGCTTCACGTCACGGACTAGCACAGATACGCAGTATTTT; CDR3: CAGSFTSRTSTDTQYF
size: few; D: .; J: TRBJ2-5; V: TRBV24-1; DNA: TGTGCCACCTCTCGGGCCCGGGGAGAGACCCAGTACTTC; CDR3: CATSRARGETQYF
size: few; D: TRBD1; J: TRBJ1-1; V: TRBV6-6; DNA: TGTGCCAGCACCTACGGGGACAGGGTGGGCACTGAAGCTTTCTTT; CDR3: CASTYGDRVGTEAFF
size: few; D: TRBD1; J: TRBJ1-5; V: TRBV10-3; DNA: TGTGCCATCAGTGAGGCACAGGGGCCGTATCAGCCCCAGCATTTT; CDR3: CAISEAQGPYQPQHF
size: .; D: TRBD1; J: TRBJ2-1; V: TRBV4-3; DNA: TGCGCCGGCAGCCAAGCAGGGGGCTCCTACAATGAGCAGTTCTTC; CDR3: CAGSQAGGSYNEQFF
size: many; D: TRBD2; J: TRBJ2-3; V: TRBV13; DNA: TGTGCCAGCAGTCGGGGGGGCAGCCCAGATACGCAGTATTTT; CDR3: CASSRGGSPDTQYF
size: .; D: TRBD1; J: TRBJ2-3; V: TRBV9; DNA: TGTGCCAGCAGCGTAGGGACAGGAGTAGATACGCAGTATTTT; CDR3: CASSVGTGVDTQYF
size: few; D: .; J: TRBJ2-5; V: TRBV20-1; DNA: TGCAGGGTCGGGGAGACCCAGTACTTC; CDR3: CRVGETQYF
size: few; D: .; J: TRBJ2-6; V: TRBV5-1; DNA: TGCGCCAGCAGCGAAGACCTCGGGTTAGGTGGGGCCAACGTCCTGACTTTC; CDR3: CASSEDLGLGGANVLTF
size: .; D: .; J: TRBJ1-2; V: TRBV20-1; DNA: TGCAGTGGACCGGGATGGGAGGGTGGCTACACCTTC; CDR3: CSGPGWEGGYTF
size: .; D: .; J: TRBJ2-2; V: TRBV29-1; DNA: TGCAGCGTCCGAGGATTTGGTGACACCGGGGAGCTGTTTTTT; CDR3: CSVRGFGDTGELFF
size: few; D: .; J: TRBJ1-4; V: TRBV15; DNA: TGTGCCACCAGCCTCGTCGGGTTGTTGATGGCTAATGAAAAACTGTTTTTT; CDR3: CATSLVGLLMANEKLFF
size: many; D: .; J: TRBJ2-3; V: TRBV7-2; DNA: TGTGCCAGCAGCTTACAGGGAGGGGGGACAGATACGCAGTATTTT; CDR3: CASSLQGGGTDTQYF
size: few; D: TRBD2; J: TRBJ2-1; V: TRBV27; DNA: TGTGCCAGCAGTCGACCCGGGGGGTACAATGAGCAGTTCTTC; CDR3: CASSRPGGYNEQFF
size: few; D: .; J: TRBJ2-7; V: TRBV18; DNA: TGTGCCAGCTCCTACGACGCGCACGAGCAGTACTTC; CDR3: CASSYDAHEQYF
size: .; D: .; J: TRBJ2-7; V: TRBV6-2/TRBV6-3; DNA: TGTGCCGGCACCACCCCGCCACCCAAGATCTTAGACGAGCAGTACTTC; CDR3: CAGTTPPPKILDEQYF
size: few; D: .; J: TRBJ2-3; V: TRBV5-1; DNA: TGCGCCAGCAGCTTGGCCGGACAGAACCCTGGCACAGATACGCAGTATTTT; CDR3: CASSLAGQNPGTDTQYF
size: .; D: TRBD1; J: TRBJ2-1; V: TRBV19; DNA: TGTGCCAGTAGTATAAAGTTAGGGACAGGGACCTACTCCTACAATGAGCAGTTCTTC; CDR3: CASSIKLGTGTYSYNEQFF
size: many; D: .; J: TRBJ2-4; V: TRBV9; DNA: TGTGCCAGCAGCCAAGAGGGCGGAGGGGTAACCAAAAACATTCAGTACTTC; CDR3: CASSQEGGGVTKNIQYF
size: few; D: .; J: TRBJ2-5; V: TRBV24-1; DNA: TGTGCCACCACCACAACGGGGTACCAAGAGACCCGGTACTTC; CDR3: CATTTTGYQETRYF
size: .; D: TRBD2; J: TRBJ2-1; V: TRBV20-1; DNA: TGCAGTGCTCGAAAAAGCGGGAGGGCCTTCGGTGAGCAGTTCTTC; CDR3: CSARKSGRAFGEQFF
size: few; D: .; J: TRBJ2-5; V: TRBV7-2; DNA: TGTGCCAGCAGCTTAGCGTGGCAGTTAGACCAAGAGACCCAGTACTTC; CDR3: CASSLAWQLDQETQYF
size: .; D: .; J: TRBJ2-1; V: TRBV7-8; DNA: TGTGCCAGCAGCTTGGGCGGCCCAAGCCGAAATGAGCAGTTCTTC; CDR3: CASSLGGPSRNEQFF
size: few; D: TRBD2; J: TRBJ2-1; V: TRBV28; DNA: TGTGCCAGCAGTTTTCAAGCGGGAGGGTTCAATGAGCAGTTCTTC; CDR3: CASSFQAGGFNEQFF
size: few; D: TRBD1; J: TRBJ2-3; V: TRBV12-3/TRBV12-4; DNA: TGTGCCAGCAGGCCCCGAGGGGGGGACAGGGGCACAGATACGCAGTATTTT; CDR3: CASRPRGGDRGTDTQYF
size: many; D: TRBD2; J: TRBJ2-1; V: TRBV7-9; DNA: TGTGCCAGCAGCCCCCCCATGACTAGCGGGAAGCGTCAGGGATACAATGAGCAGTTCTTC; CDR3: CASSPPMTSGKRQGYNEQFF
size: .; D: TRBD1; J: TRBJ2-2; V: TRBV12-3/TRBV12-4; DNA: TGTGCCAGCAAGCGGACAGGGGACTGTAGTTTCACCGGGGAGCTGTTTTTT; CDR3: CASKRTGDCSFTGELFF
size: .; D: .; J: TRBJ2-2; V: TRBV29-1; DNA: TGCAGCGTTGAAGATGGCCTCGGGGTAGAGAACACCGGGGAGCTGTTTTTT; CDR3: CSVEDGLGVENTGELFF
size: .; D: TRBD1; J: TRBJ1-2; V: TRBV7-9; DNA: TGTGCCAGCAGAATGGCAGGGGGCGGATTTGGTGGCTACACCTTC; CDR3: CASRMAGGGFGGYTF
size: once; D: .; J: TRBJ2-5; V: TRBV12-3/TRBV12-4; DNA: TGTGCCAGCAGCCCCCACATTGGGGGGGAGACCCAGTACTTC; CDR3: CASSPHIGGETQYF
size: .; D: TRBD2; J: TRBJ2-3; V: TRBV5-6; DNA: TGTGCCAGCAGCCGGGTCGTGCCGGGGGGAAGCACAGATACGCAGTATTTT; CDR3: CASSRVVPGGSTDTQYF
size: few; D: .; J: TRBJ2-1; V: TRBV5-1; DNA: TGCGCCAGCAGCTCACGGGGGGCGTCGTCTAGAAACAATGAGCAGTTCTTC; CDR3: CASSSRGASSRNNEQFF
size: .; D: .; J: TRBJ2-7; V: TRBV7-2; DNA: TGTGCCAGCAGCTTAATAGGACGCCTCTCCTACGAGCAGTACTTC; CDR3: CASSLIGRLSYEQYF
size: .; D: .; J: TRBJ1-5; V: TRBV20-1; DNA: TGCAGTGCTAGGCGGCGGAATCAGCCCCAGCATTTT; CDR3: CSARRRNQPQHF